Following are 22 T cell receptor beta chains from one sample sequenced in a study of blood T cells in healthy people across ages. A second PCR of about 7 to 12 cycles used a sample-barcoded 5' primer and a J-beta primer mix. TCRdb passed the 5' RACE reads through MiXCR, listing each CDR3 protein once. Of under 1,000,000 distinct CDR3 sequences in the sample, about 47% were seen once. The specimen was blood. These receptors all come from a man aged 80 or over in good health.

Concerning this clonotype: With a much larger clone just one base away, this may be a read error. CDR3 in DNA: TGCGCCAGCCGCGGAACGTACAGGGGCTCTGGGGCCAACGTCCTGACTTTC. This encodes CASRGTYRGSGANVLTF. The gene calls are TRBV5-1 and TRBJ2-6; TRBD1 aligns across 7 bases. V trimming: 7 bases; J trimming: 0 bases; junction bases outside the gene matches: 10. This CDR3 has 17 amino acids. CDR1 is SGHRS and CDR2 is YFSETQ in the germline V gene.

V gene TRBV5-6 combines with J gene TRBJ2-3; no clear D gene. Germline CDR1 reads SGHDT; CDR2 reads YYEEEE. The CDR3 loop spans 15 amino acids. Trimming shortened V by 0 bases and J by 0 bases, and 8 bases separated the two germline ends. The DNA of the CDR3 is TGTGCCAGCAGCTTGGGCGCCCCTAGCACAGATACGCAGTATTTT. It encodes CASSLGAPSTDTQYF.

The chain uses TRBV7-2 and TRBJ1-5; D is unclear. The germline V gene has CDR1 SGHTA and CDR2 FQGNSA. V lost 2 bases and J lost 0, with 8 bases in between. CDR3 size: 15 residues. As DNA, the CDR3 is TGTGCCAGCAGCTTAAATGGTTATAGCAATCAGCCCCAGCATTTT. This sequence encodes CASSLNGYSNQPQHF.

The chain combines TRBV6-2 or TRBV6-3 with TRBJ1-2; 8 bases line up with TRBD1. This CDR3 region has 14 residues. Germline CDR1 MNHEY, CDR2 SVGEGT. The trim removed 5 bases at V and 8 bases at J, leaving 10 bases unmatched. This chain's CDR3 is CASSDRDRKRGYTF. Here the CDR3 DNA reads TGTGCCAGCAGTGACCGGGACAGGAAACGCGGCTACACCTTC.

This clonotype has more than one count but fewer than ten. The chain couples TRBV20-1 to TRBJ2-7, with 13 bases lining up with TRBD2. The length of the CDR3 is 15 residues. Germline V gene sequence: CDR1 DFQATT, CDR2 SNEGSKA (reference sequence). CDR3 protein: CSAKLPGLAGHEQYF. The CDR3 nucleotides are TGCAGCGCCAAACTTCCGGGACTAGCGGGACATGAGCAGTACTTC.

This clonotype has only a few counts. J is TRBJ2-1 and V is TRBV14; D may correspond to TRBD1 or TRBD2 (5 bases each). This CDR3 comprises 13 residues. Trimming took 2 bases from V and 5 from J, leaving 7 bases between them. CDR1 SGHDN and CDR2 FVKESK come from the germline V gene. CDR3: CASSQWGNNEQFF. CDR3 coding DNA: TGTGCCAGCAGCCAATGGGGGAACAATGAGCAGTTCTTC.

This clonotype showed up just a few times. The genes are TRBV7-2 and TRBJ2-2, with D tentatively TRBD1 (5 bases). V was trimmed by 4 bases and J by 7 bases, leaving 13 bases between them. Germline V lookup: CDR1 SGHTA, CDR2 FQGNSA. The CDR3 is 14 amino acids. The CDR3 sequence: CASSSLGLGGELFF. The CDR3 coding sequence is TGTGCCAGCAGCTCCTTGGGGCTCGGCGGGGAGCTGTTTTTT.

The CDR3 is CASSVAGQGVEQFF. In nucleotides, the CDR3 is TGTGCCAGCAGCGTAGCTGGCCAGGGGGTTGAGCAGTTCTTC. The V and J genes are TRBV9 and TRBJ2-1; 7 nucleotides agree with TRBD1. The CDR3 runs 14 residues. V dropped 0 bases and J dropped 9; count of bases not matched to a gene: 6. Per germline, CDR1 SGDLS and CDR2 YYNGEE. The whole variable domain, filled in from reference TRBV9 and TRBJ2-1, reads DSGVTQTPKHLITATGQRVTLRCSPRSGDLSVYWYQQSLDQGLQFLIQYYNGEERAKGNILERFSAQQFPDLHSELNLSSLELGDSALYFCASSVAGQGVEQFFGPGTRLTVL.

This chain connects TRBV9 to TRBJ2-7, with D tentatively TRBD1 or TRBD2 (5 bases each). The CDR3 has 16 residues. CDR1 and CDR2 (germline): SGDLS, YYNGEE. V was cut by 4 bases and J by 3 bases, with 20 bases left in between. CDR3 DNA: TGTGCCAGCAGCCCAAGAGGGGAAGCTCCCCTCTACGAGCAGTACTTC. It specifies CASSPRGEAPLYEQYF.

This clonotype was picked up many times. The chain recombines TRBV9 with TRBJ2-3, with D uncertain. The CDR3 has 14 amino acids. CDR1 SGDLS and CDR2 YYNGEE come from the germline V gene. With 3 bases removed from V and 0 bases from J, the gap between germline ends came to 8 bases. CDR3 nucleotides: TGTGCCAGCAGCGATGATAGCAGCACAGATACGCAGTATTTT. Amino acid sequence: CASSDDSSTDTQYF.

On this clonotype itself: Since a much larger clone is just one base distant, this may be a read error. V is TRBV7-2 and J is TRBJ2-5; 10 positions agree with TRBD2. The CDR3 covers 14 residues. Germline V gene lookup returns CDR1 SGHTA and CDR2 FQGNSA. CDR3 sequence (DNA): TGTGCCAACAGCTTAGCGGGAGGTTACGAGACCCAGTACTTC. Translated, it gives CANSLAGGYETQYF. Drawing the rest from reference TRBV7-2 and TRBJ2-5, the complete variable domain is GAGVSQSPSNKVTEKGKDVELRCDPISGHTALYWYRQSLGQGLEFLIYFQGNSAPDKSGLPSDRFSAERTGGSVSTLTIQRTQQEDSAVYLCANSLAGGYETQYFGPGTRLLVL.

The chain uses TRBV6-2 or TRBV6-3 and TRBJ2-1, with TRBD2 matching 10 bases. CDR3 length equals 15 residues. With 6 bases clipped from V and 6 bases from J, the junction kept 8 bases outside the gene matches. Looked up from germline, CDR1 is MNHEY and CDR2 is SVGEGT. The CDR3 region has the DNA TGTGCCAGCAGACACACTAGCGGGATAACCAATGAGCAGTTCTTC. Protein sequence: CASRHTSGITNEQFF.

This clonotype was observed a handful of times. The rearrangement links TRBV5-1 to TRBJ2-7; TRBD2 might be the D (7 bases). The CDR3 sequence is 16 residues long. Germline V lookup: CDR1 SGHRS, CDR2 YFSETQ. Trimming stripped 4 bases from V and 0 bases from J, with 17 bases between. This chain's CDR3 is CASSPGDQRDSYEQYF. CDR3 sequence (DNA): TGCGCCAGCAGCCCAGGGGATCAGCGGGACTCCTACGAGCAGTACTTC.

In its sample, this clonotype was seen a few times. J is TRBJ2-7 and V is TRBV11-2, with 11 bases fitting TRBD2. The germline V gene encodes CDR1 SGHAT and CDR2 FQNNGV. J was trimmed by 6 bases and V by 5 bases; bases with no gene match: 18. This CDR3 is 18 amino acids long. CDR3 sequence reads: CASSPSPVFSGRASEQYF. The CDR3 bases are TGTGCCAGCAGCCCATCCCCCGTTTTTAGCGGGAGGGCCTCCGAGCAGTACTTC.

The rearrangement links TRBV5-1 to TRBJ2-7, with D unresolved. The CDR3 extends over 15 amino acids. V lost 4 bases, J lost 7 bases, and 21 bases lay in between. Germline lookup yields CDR1 SGHRS and CDR2 YFSETQ. In nucleotides, the CDR3 is TGCGCCAGCAGCCCAATGGAAGTGGAGAACAATGAGCAGTACTTC. Translating it yields CASSPMEVENNEQYF.

The V and J genes are TRBV7-9 and TRBJ2-2, with 9 positions matching TRBD1. This CDR3 has 16 amino acids. The germline V gene has CDR1 SEHNR and CDR2 FQNEAQ (reference sequence). V trimming: 4 bases; J trimming: 0 bases; junction bases outside the gene matches: 3. CDR3: CASSSTGGSNTGELFF. As DNA, the CDR3 is TGTGCCAGCAGCTCGACAGGGGGATCGAACACCGGGGAGCTGTTTTTT.

This clonotype occurred many times. The chain is built from TRBV13 and TRBJ2-7, with 7 positions matching TRBD1. Per germline, CDR1 PRHDT and CDR2 FYEKMQ (reference sequence). The CDR3 runs to 12 residues. After removal of 6 bases from V and 6 bases from J, the junction contained 5 bases not matched to a gene. The CDR3 loop reads CASSFDRVEQYF. The CDR3 nucleotides read TGTGCCAGCAGTTTCGACAGGGTCGAGCAGTACTTC.

The gene calls are TRBV6-2 or TRBV6-3 and TRBJ2-1; 7 bases align to TRBD1. The CDR3 is made up of 16 amino acids. J was trimmed by 8 bases and V by 0 bases; bases with no gene match: 10. CDR1 is MNHEY, CDR2 SVGEGT, per germline. The CDR3 region has the DNA TGTGCCAGCAGTTACTCGAACCCCAGGGGGAAGTATGAGCAGTTCTTC. It codes for CASSYSNPRGKYEQFF.

This clonotype turned up a few times. This chain uses TRBV5-4 with TRBJ2-3, with TRBD1 matching 12 bases. Germline CDR1 reads SGHNT; CDR2 reads YYREEE (reference sequence). V gave up 4 bases and J gave up 6 bases; unmatched junction bases: 6. The CDR3 contains 15 residues. The CDR3 nucleotides are TGTGCCAGCAGCCCGGGACAGGGGGCGCCGGATACGCAGTATTTT. Residues: CASSPGQGAPDTQYF.

A note on this clonotype: A clone one base away is much larger, so this may be a read error. This chain links TRBV12-3 or TRBV12-4 with TRBJ2-7, with D uncertain. This CDR3 is 14 amino acids long. Trimming removed 7 bases from V and 3 bases from J, with 16 bases in between. The CDR3 DNA reads TGTGCCAGCAAGTTGAGACCAGCGAGCTACGAGCAGTACTTC. Its protein is CASKLRPASYEQYF.

This clonotype was recorded at least ten times. The chain is built from TRBV4-1 and TRBJ2-7; D gene unclear. With 0 bases removed from V and 7 bases from J, the gap between germline ends came to 4 bases. There are 11 residues in the CDR3. CDR1 and CDR2 (germline): MGHRA, YSYEKL. The DNA for the CDR3 is TGCGCCAGCAGCCAAGATTCTGAGCAGTACTTC. Translated, it gives CASSQDSEQYF.

This clonotype was picked up a small number of times. The rearrangement uses TRBV28 and TRBJ1-1; D possibly corresponds to TRBD1 (6 bases). This CDR3 has 16 residues. Trimming removed 11 bases from V and 1 base from J, with 23 bases in between. Germline V gene lookup returns CDR1 MDHEN and CDR2 SYDVKM. The CDR3 nucleotides read TGTGCCTGCTACAGGGTTGTCAAGCAAACGAACACTGAAGCTTTCTTT. It yields the protein CACYRVVKQTNTEAFF.